This T cell receptor beta chain was identified during a study of blood T cell repertoires in COVID-19. The overall study: Donors in the United States, Italy and Spain gave samples during acute or convalescent COVID-19. From T cells, B-cell-depleted T cells, or PBMCs came the material, which was cDNA or gDNA.

Libraries were prepared by immunoSEQ multiplex PCR; TCRdb keeps only in-frame clonotypes and omits some of them. This sample yields 100,000 or so clones, of which about 83% are seen a single time; about 9.9% belongs to the top ten. This CDR3 is built from 15 residues. With V trimmed by 6 bases and J by 3 bases, 8 bases remained unmatched. The V gene's germline CDR1 is SQVTM and CDR2 ANQGSEA. The rearrangement joins TRBV29-1 to TRBJ2-2, with 9 bases fitting TRBD1. Sequenced sample: peripheral blood. This receptor was taken from a man between 35 and 55 years old with active or convalescent COVID-19. CDR3 sequence reads: CSVSQDRGDTGELFF. The CDR3 nucleotides are TGCAGCGTCTCCCAGGACAGGGGAGACACCGGGGAGCTGTTTTTT.